The clone carrying this T cell receptor beta chain came up a few times. Its antigen is unidentified. The sample belongs to a study of T-cell memory formation after mild COVID-19. Study context: The study found TCR clusters largely donor specific. Study results and limitations: Whereas later expanders leaned CD4+, clones contracting day 15 to 85 showed a balanced CD4/CD8 makeup. CM and EM subsets held most contracting CD4+ clones; EMRA held CD8+ ones.

CDR1 and CDR2 (germline): MDHEN, SYDVKM. Trimming at V came to 5 bases and at J to 4 bases, leaving 5 bases not matched to a gene. The CDR3 loop spans 14 amino acids. 5'RACE, which relied on constant-segment primers, yielded TCR alpha and TCR beta cDNA libraries carrying sample barcodes and UMIs. TCRdb reanalysed the 5' RACE reads using MiXCR and keeps one entry per CDR3 protein. The sample records approximately 250,000 distinct CDR3 sequences, roughly 16% being singletons. The TCR comes from a man younger than 35 who had mild COVID-19 (a few samples of this study predate the infection). Cell type and time point are not known. Sequenced input: PBMCs or a T cell subset sorted from them (not recorded which). The chain employs TRBV28 and TRBJ1-1, with 9 nucleotides matching TRBD1. Written as DNA, the CDR3 is TGTGCCAGCAGTACTACGACAGGGGGCACTGAAGCTTTCTTT. Protein sequence: CASSTTTGGTEAFF.